Following are 30 T cell receptor beta chains from one sample sequenced in a study of blood T cell repertoires in COVID-19. The method was immunoSEQ multiplex PCR; TCRdb's version includes in-frame clones alone and lacks a portion of them. This table has about 180,000 clones, 70% to 90% appearing once. Sequencing used peripheral blood. Receptor source: a woman of 80 years or more with acute or convalescent COVID-19.

A single count supports this clone. The J gene is TRBJ1-6, the V gene TRBV12-3 or TRBV12-4; D gene uncertain. Trimming cost V 5 bases and J 7 bases, with 9 bases left between them. The length of the CDR3 is 13 residues. CDR3 sequence: CASSPQVNSPLHF. CDR3 in DNA: TGTGCCAGCAGTCCTCAGGTGAATTCACCCCTCCACTTT.

The V gene is TRBV4-1, the J gene TRBJ2-1, with D unclear. Germline CDR1 reads MGHRA; CDR2 reads YSYEKL. V was cut by 1 base and J by 10 bases, with 8 bases left in between. CDR3 size: 12 residues. CDR3 protein: CASSQVSREQFF. In DNA, the CDR3 is TGCGCCAGCAGCCAAGTTTCACGGGAGCAGTTCTTC.

The rearrangement uses TRBV11-2 and TRBJ2-7; 8 nucleotides line up with TRBD1. The CDR3 is 14 amino acids. Germline V gene sequence: CDR1 SGHAT, CDR2 FQNNGV. V shed 2 bases, J shed 3 bases, and the junction held 3 bases outside the gene matches. CDR3 bases: TGTGCCAGCAGCTTATTTGGGACAGGCTACGAGCAGTACTTC. Protein sequence: CASSLFGTGYEQYF.

This chain joins TRBV4-1 and TRBJ2-6; tentative D call: TRBD1 (6 bases). Between the trimmed V and J ends, which lost 2 bases and 4 bases, there was a span of 24 bases. CDR3 length: 20 amino acids. CDR1 and CDR2 (germline): MGHRA, YSYEKL. The CDR3 loop is CASSQKVDGGLTSGANVLTF. The DNA of the CDR3 is TGCGCCAGCAGCCAAAAGGTGGATGGGGGCCTTACCTCAGGGGCCAACGTCCTGACTTTC.

V gene TRBV4-1 combines with J gene TRBJ2-3, with 8 bases aligning to TRBD2. V lost 3 bases and J lost 1; bases outside the gene matches: 3. The CDR3 has 15 amino acids. Germline V gives CDR1 MGHRA, CDR2 YSYEKL. The CDR3 loop reads CASSQRGDGTDTQYF. Here the CDR3 DNA reads TGCGCCAGCAGCCAGCGGGGGGACGGCACAGATACGCAGTATTTT.

A single count supports this clone. The V call is TRBV2, the J call TRBJ2-1; D may be TRBD2 (5 bases). V lost 4 bases to trimming and J lost 5 bases, with 12 bases between them. The CDR3 is 14 amino acids. Germline lookup yields CDR1 SNHLY and CDR2 FYNNEI. The CDR3 reads CASSGSGMNNEQFF. The CDR3 DNA follows: TGTGCCAGCAGTGGCTCCGGGATGAACAATGAGCAGTTCTTC.

The rearrangement links TRBV2 to TRBJ2-5, with 7 bases identical to TRBD2. J was trimmed by 1 base and V by 6 bases; bases with no gene match: 5. This CDR3 is 14 amino acids long. Germline lookup yields CDR1 SNHLY and CDR2 FYNNEI. Written as DNA, the CDR3 is TGTGCCAGCAGCGTAACTAGCGCCCAAGAGACCCAGTACTTC. Amino acid sequence: CASSVTSAQETQYF.

This clone has just one count. This chain uses TRBV6-5 with TRBJ2-3; D perhaps matches TRBD1 (5 bases). The CDR3 loop spans 16 amino acids. V dropped 4 bases and J dropped 2 bases, with 16 bases sitting between them. The germline gives CDR1 MNHEY, CDR2 SVGAGI. The DNA of the CDR3 is TGTGCCAGCAGTTGGTTTGACAGATCGAACACAGATACGCAGTATTTT. The encoded protein is CASSWFDRSNTDTQYF.

The CDR3 loop is CASSEALSGAGANVLTF. In DNA, the CDR3 is TGTGCCAGCAGTGAAGCGCTTTCCGGTGCTGGGGCCAACGTCCTGACTTTC. This rearrangement joins TRBV6-1 to TRBJ2-6, with D uncertain. This CDR3 comprises 17 residues. V shed 0 bases and J shed 2 bases, with 11 bases lying between them. Germline-derived CDR1 and CDR2 are MNHNS and SASEGT.

The CDR3, as DNA: TGTGCCATCAGTGAGTGGGGAGGGAGCTATGGCTACACCTTC. Protein sequence: CAISEWGGSYGYTF. The rearrangement links TRBV10-3 to TRBJ1-2; D unclear. Trimming took 1 base from V and 4 from J, leaving 10 bases between them. Germline assignment: CDR1 ENHRY and CDR2 SYGVKD. This CDR3 spans 14 amino acids.

J is TRBJ2-2 and V is TRBV10-3; 7 nucleotides match TRBD1. The CDR3 is 16 residues long. Trimming at V came to 10 bases and at J to 1 base, leaving 12 bases not matched to a gene. The V gene's germline CDR1 is ENHRY and CDR2 SYGVKD. DNA for the CDR3: TGTGCCACAAGAGTTGGTCGGGACAGGAACACCGGGGAGCTGTTTTTT. It specifies CATRVGRDRNTGELFF.

This chain links TRBV27 with TRBJ1-2, with TRBD1 matching 8 bases. CDR3 size: 15 residues. The germline V gene encodes CDR1 MNHEY and CDR2 SMNVEV (reference sequence). V was clipped by 5 bases and J by 8 bases; unmatched bases: 13. The CDR3 is CASSRLGQGPRGYTF. The CDR3 nucleotides read TGTGCCAGCAGTAGACTAGGACAGGGCCCCAGGGGCTACACCTTC.

The rearrangement uses TRBV3-1 (or the pseudogene TRBV3-2) and TRBJ2-7; TRBD2 matches at 9 bases. The CDR3 has 15 residues. CDR1 is LGHDT, CDR2 YNNKEL, per germline (reference sequence). Trimming at V came to 4 bases and at J to 2 bases, leaving 6 bases not matched to a gene. The CDR3 spells CASSPASGTPYEQYF. CDR3 nucleotides: TGTGCCAGCAGCCCTGCTAGCGGGACGCCCTACGAGCAGTACTTC.

The CDR3 sequence is CASSLEYGQGAEKLFF. CDR3 in DNA: TGTGCCAGCAGCTTGGAATACGGTCAGGGCGCTGAAAAACTGTTTTTT. The chain employs TRBV5-6 and TRBJ1-4, with D possibly being TRBD1 (5 bases). The CDR3 spans 16 residues. The V gene's germline CDR1 is SGHDT and CDR2 YYEEEE. V lost 0 bases and J lost 7, with 16 bases in between.

This clone was recorded only once. The V and J genes are TRBV19 and TRBJ1-2; D perhaps matches TRBD1 (6 bases). The germline gives CDR1 LNHDA, CDR2 SQIVND (reference sequence). The CDR3 is 14 amino acids. Trimming left V 4 bases short and J 2 bases short, with 11 bases between. CDR3 nucleotide sequence: TGTGCCAGTAGTACAGGGACACGGAACTATGGCTACACCTTC. This encodes CASSTGTRNYGYTF.

DNA for the CDR3: TGTGCCACCAGTGGCCCCGCGGACAGGGGAGGCAATCAGCCCCAGCATTTT. Translating it yields CATSGPADRGGNQPQHF. This chain connects TRBV24-1 to TRBJ1-5; 9 bases are a match to TRBD1. From germline, CDR1 is KGHDR and CDR2 SFDVKD. The CDR3 extends over 17 amino acids. V gave up 5 bases and J gave up 2 bases; unmatched junction bases: 9.

The J gene is TRBJ2-3, the V gene TRBV10-3, with D perhaps matching TRBD2 (6 bases). Trimming pared 0 bases from V and 2 bases from J, leaving 9 bases between. The CDR3 totals 15 residues. The germline V gene encodes CDR1 ENHRY and CDR2 SYGVKD. The chain's CDR3 is CAISESWRATDTQYF. Here the CDR3 DNA reads TGTGCCATCAGTGAGTCTTGGAGGGCCACAGATACGCAGTATTTT.

The chain carries TRBV11-3 and TRBJ2-2, with a possible D match to TRBD1 (6 bases). V was cut by 2 bases and J by 0 bases, with 13 bases left in between. Germline V gene data show CDR1 as SGHNT and CDR2 as YENEEA. The CDR3 is 17 amino acids. This chain's CDR3 is CASSLPQGTANTGELFF. The DNA of the CDR3 is TGTGCCAGCAGCTTACCGCAGGGGACCGCGAACACCGGGGAGCTGTTTTTT.

This sequence joins TRBV6-5 and TRBJ2-7; the D gene is possibly TRBD1 (6 bases). The CDR3 has 14 residues. Germline CDR1 MNHEY, CDR2 SVGAGI. V was cut by 2 bases and J by 3 bases, with 11 bases left in between. The CDR3 reads CASSYRDTNYEQYF. CDR3 DNA: TGTGCCAGCAGTTACCGGGACACCAACTACGAGCAGTACTTC.

The chain uses TRBV11-2 and TRBJ2-5; 9 bases match TRBD2. V shed 1 base, J shed 1 base, and the junction held 1 base outside the gene matches. The CDR3 runs to 15 residues. CDR1 SGHAT and CDR2 FQNNGV come from the germline V gene. CDR3 sequence reads: CASSLVRGGQETQYF. For the CDR3, the DNA is TGTGCCAGCAGCTTAGTGCGGGGGGGCCAAGAGACCCAGTACTTC.

V and J are TRBV3-1 (or the pseudogene TRBV3-2) and TRBJ2-5, with D possibly being TRBD1 (6 bases). Deletions cut 0 bases from V and 6 bases from J, with 14 bases between. The germline gives CDR1 LGHDT, CDR2 YNNKEL (reference sequence). This CDR3 is 15 amino acids long. CDR3 amino acids: CASSQDGRGRKTQYF. CDR3 coding DNA: TGTGCCAGCAGCCAAGATGGCAGGGGAAGAAAGACCCAGTACTTC.

This sequence joins TRBV6-2 or TRBV6-3 and TRBJ1-5; D unclear. The CDR3 loop spans 16 amino acids. CDR1 and CDR2 (germline): MNHEY, SVGEGT. Between the trimmed V and J ends, which lost 5 bases and 4 bases, there was a span of 18 bases. CDR3 residues: CASSTPSLVQNQPQHF. CDR3 sequence (DNA): TGTGCCAGCAGTACACCCTCGCTCGTACAGAATCAGCCCCAGCATTTT.

This clone turned up a few times. V is TRBV6-2 or TRBV6-3 and J is TRBJ2-7, with 7 bases identical to TRBD1. Looked up from germline, CDR1 is MNHEY and CDR2 is SVGEGT. This CDR3 comprises 15 residues. The V gene end was trimmed by 0 bases and the J gene end by 5 bases; junction bases not matched to a gene: 7. This chain's CDR3 is CASSYSLTGDNEQYF. The CDR3 coding sequence is TGTGCCAGCAGTTACTCCCTAACAGGGGACAACGAGCAGTACTTC.

This chain uses TRBV30 with TRBJ1-2, with D hard to call. The ends were cut back, 0 bases at V and 2 bases at J, with 13 bases in the middle. This CDR3 has 15 residues. Germline lookup yields CDR1 GTSNPN and CDR2 SVGIG (reference sequence). The CDR3 loop is CAWSVRNRLNYGYTF. The CDR3 nucleotides read TGTGCCTGGAGTGTACGAAACCGACTGAACTATGGCTACACCTTC.

The chain recombines TRBV6-5 with TRBJ2-7; tentative D call: TRBD2 (5 bases). The CDR3 totals 14 residues. Looked up from germline, CDR1 is MNHEY and CDR2 is SVGAGI. V shed 8 bases and J shed 2 bases, with 16 bases lying between them. The CDR3 DNA reads TGTGCCAGCTCCTCGCGAGGGCTCACCTACGAGCAGTACTTC. This codes for CASSSRGLTYEQYF.

This chain links TRBV27 with TRBJ2-7; 7 bases match TRBD2. This CDR3 comprises 12 residues. Germline CDR1 MNHEY, CDR2 SMNVEV (reference sequence). Losses at the gene ends were 6 bases for V and 4 bases for J; bases not matched to a gene: 3. In DNA form, the CDR3 reads TGTGCCAGCAGAGCGGGGAAGTACGAGCAGTACTTC. Translating gives CASRAGKYEQYF.

The chain combines TRBV19 with TRBJ2-5; 7 bases are shared with TRBD1. V shed 3 bases and J 4 bases; nucleotides not matched to a gene: 11. The CDR3 contains 16 residues. Germline lookup yields CDR1 LNHDA and CDR2 SQIVND (reference sequence). Here the CDR3 DNA reads TGTGCCAGTAGTATCCATGCGACAGGGCGAGGAGAGACCCAGTACTTC. Amino acid sequence: CASSIHATGRGETQYF.

The rearrangement uses TRBV12-5 and TRBJ2-7; maybe TRBD2 (5 bases). This CDR3 is built from 13 residues. Trimming shortened V by 6 bases and J by 2 bases, and 11 bases separated the two germline ends. Germline loops: CDR1 LGHNT, CDR2 FRNRAP. The CDR3 nucleotides read TGTGCTAGTGGCCTAGAACTAGCCTACGAGCAGTACTTC. This encodes CASGLELAYEQYF.

As concerns this clone: This specimen includes other DNA sequences encoding the same CDR3. The chain combines TRBV19 with TRBJ2-3; 10 bases agree with TRBD2. Germline CDR1 and CDR2: LNHDA and SQIVND (reference sequence). V trimming: 4 bases; J trimming: 1 base; junction bases outside the gene matches: 2. This CDR3 spans 15 amino acids. The DNA for the CDR3 is TGTGCCAGTAGTACCGGACTAGCGGGCACAGATACGCAGTATTTT. Protein sequence: CASSTGLAGTDTQYF.

This clone was counted many times. The rearrangement uses TRBV6-4 and TRBJ2-3; D is perhaps TRBD2 (5 bases). This CDR3 is 15 amino acids long. The germline V gene has CDR1 MRHNA and CDR2 SNTAGT. Trimming left V 0 bases short and J 4 bases short, with 11 bases between. This CDR3 reads CASSDSNGEADTQYF. The CDR3 DNA sequence: TGTGCCAGCAGTGACTCGAACGGGGAAGCAGATACGCAGTATTTT.